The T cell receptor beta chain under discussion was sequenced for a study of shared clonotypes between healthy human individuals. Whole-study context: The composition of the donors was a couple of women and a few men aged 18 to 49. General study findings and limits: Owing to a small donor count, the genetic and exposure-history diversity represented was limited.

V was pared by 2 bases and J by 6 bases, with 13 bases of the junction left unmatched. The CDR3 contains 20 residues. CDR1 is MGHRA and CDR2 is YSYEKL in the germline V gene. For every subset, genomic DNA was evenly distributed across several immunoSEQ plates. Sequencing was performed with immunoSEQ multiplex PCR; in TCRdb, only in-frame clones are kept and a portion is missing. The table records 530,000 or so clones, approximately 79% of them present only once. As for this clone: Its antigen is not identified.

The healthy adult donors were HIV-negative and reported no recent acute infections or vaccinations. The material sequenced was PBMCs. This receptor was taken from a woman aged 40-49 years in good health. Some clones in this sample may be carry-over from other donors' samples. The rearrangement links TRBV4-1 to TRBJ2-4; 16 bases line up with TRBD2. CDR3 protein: CASSQRSFGTSGRAANIQYF. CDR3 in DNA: TGCGCCAGCAGCCAAAGATCCTTTGGGACTAGCGGGAGGGCTGCAAACATTCAGTACTTC.